A selection of T cell receptor beta chains follows, all from one sample in a study of T cells in tuberculosis. The repertoire was sequenced with immunoSEQ multiplex PCR; TCRdb's copy has only in-frame clones and lacks some. The sample has 30,000 to 35,000 clones, 91% seen once. Sequenced: PBMCs. Source of these receptors: a donor aged 10-30 years with latent tuberculosis or without tuberculosis infection. Each CDR3 is given with its conserved first and last residue. Fields, in order: J gene, clone size, CDR3 length, V gene, D gene, CDR3 protein, CDR3 DNA. The D gene is left open where the match is weak. Expanded clones get a size class; other rows say once, few or many, or leave the size out.

j_call: TRBJ1-4; clone_size: -; cdr3_length: 15; v_call: TRBV10-3; d_call: -; cdr3_aa: CAISESAGTYEKLFF; cdr3_nt: TGTGCCATCAGTGAGTCGGCAGGGACTTATGAAAAACTGTTTTTT
j_call: TRBJ2-3; clone_size: -; cdr3_length: 18; v_call: TRBV15; d_call: -; cdr3_aa: CATSRGDANDRGTDTQYF; cdr3_nt: TGTGCCACCAGCAGAGGGGATGCTAACGACAGAGGCACAGATACGCAGTATTTT
j_call: TRBJ1-5; clone_size: -; cdr3_length: 13; v_call: TRBV2; d_call: -; cdr3_aa: CASSEQVGQPQHF; cdr3_nt: TGTGCCAGCAGTGAGCAGGTGGGTCAGCCCCAGCATTTT
j_call: TRBJ2-5; clone_size: -; cdr3_length: 12; v_call: TRBV9; d_call: -; cdr3_aa: CASSSDMETQYF; cdr3_nt: TGTGCCAGCAGCTCAGACATGGAGACCCAGTACTTC
j_call: TRBJ2-6; clone_size: -; cdr3_length: 13; v_call: TRBV27; d_call: -; cdr3_aa: CASSHGGANVLTF; cdr3_nt: TGTGCCAGCAGCCACGGTGGGGCCAACGTCCTGACTTTC
j_call: TRBJ2-2; clone_size: -; cdr3_length: 14; v_call: TRBV4-3; d_call: TRBD2; cdr3_aa: CASSRGGGTGELFF; cdr3_nt: TGCGCCAGCAGCCGCGGGGGGGGAACCGGGGAGCTGTTTTTT
j_call: TRBJ2-3; clone_size: -; cdr3_length: 17; v_call: TRBV7-2; d_call: TRBD2; cdr3_aa: CASSLIAGGASTDTQYF; cdr3_nt: TGTGCCAGCAGCTTGATAGCGGGAGGCGCCAGCACAGATACGCAGTATTTT
j_call: TRBJ2-3; clone_size: -; cdr3_length: 15; v_call: TRBV10-3; d_call: -; cdr3_aa: CAISVGSWRTDTQYF; cdr3_nt: TGTGCCATCAGTGTAGGGAGCTGGAGGACGGATACGCAGTATTTT
j_call: TRBJ1-1; clone_size: -; cdr3_length: 15; v_call: TRBV9; d_call: TRBD1; cdr3_aa: CASSPRTGTFTEAFF; cdr3_nt: TGTGCCAGCAGCCCCAGGACAGGGACTTTCACTGAAGCTTTCTTT
j_call: TRBJ1-2; clone_size: -; cdr3_length: 13; v_call: TRBV6-1; d_call: TRBD1; cdr3_aa: CASSRDRNYGYTF; cdr3_nt: TGTGCCAGCAGCCGGGACAGGAACTATGGCTACACCTTC
j_call: TRBJ2-6; clone_size: -; cdr3_length: 20; v_call: TRBV28; d_call: TRBD1; cdr3_aa: CASSSPLLRQGDSGANVLTF; cdr3_nt: TGTGCCAGCAGTTCTCCTCTTCTAAGACAGGGGGACTCTGGGGCCAACGTCCTGACTTTC
j_call: TRBJ1-5; clone_size: -; cdr3_length: 13; v_call: TRBV7-8; d_call: -; cdr3_aa: CASSLARTEPQHF; cdr3_nt: TGTGCCAGCAGCTTAGCTAGGACAGAGCCCCAGCATTTT
j_call: TRBJ2-3; clone_size: -; cdr3_length: 14; v_call: TRBV5-1; d_call: -; cdr3_aa: CASSLLASTDTQYF; cdr3_nt: TGCGCCAGCAGCTTGCTAGCTAGCACAGATACGCAGTATTTT
j_call: TRBJ2-1; clone_size: -; cdr3_length: 14; v_call: TRBV7-7; d_call: -; cdr3_aa: CASSSGPGIDEQFF; cdr3_nt: TGTGCCAGCAGCTCCGGACCGGGGATCGATGAGCAGTTCTTC
j_call: TRBJ2-3; clone_size: -; cdr3_length: 15; v_call: TRBV7-6; d_call: -; cdr3_aa: CASSLAGGSTDTQYF; cdr3_nt: TGTGCCAGCAGCTTAGCTGGGGGCTCCACAGATACGCAGTATTTT
j_call: TRBJ2-7; clone_size: -; cdr3_length: 11; v_call: TRBV30; d_call: TRBD2; cdr3_aa: CAQASGVEQYF; cdr3_nt: TGTGCCCAGGCTAGCGGAGTCGAGCAGTACTTC
j_call: TRBJ1-1; clone_size: -; cdr3_length: 16; v_call: TRBV30; d_call: -; cdr3_aa: CAWSSLMPVRDTEAFF; cdr3_nt: TGTGCCTGGAGTTCCTTAATGCCAGTACGGGACACTGAAGCTTTCTTT
j_call: TRBJ2-5; clone_size: -; cdr3_length: 16; v_call: TRBV28; d_call: TRBD2; cdr3_aa: CASRRQLAGERETQYF; cdr3_nt: TGTGCCAGCAGACGCCAACTAGCGGGAGAAAGAGAGACCCAGTACTTC
j_call: TRBJ2-7; clone_size: -; cdr3_length: 15; v_call: TRBV5-5; d_call: -; cdr3_aa: CASSLVYPGSYEQYF; cdr3_nt: TGTGCCAGCAGCTTGGTTTACCCAGGGTCCTACGAGCAGTACTTC
j_call: TRBJ2-3; clone_size: -; cdr3_length: 15; v_call: TRBV27; d_call: TRBD2; cdr3_aa: CASSCFRGGTDTQYF; cdr3_nt: TGTGCCAGCAGCTGTTTTCGCGGGGGTACAGATACGCAGTATTTT
j_call: TRBJ2-6; clone_size: -; cdr3_length: 16; v_call: TRBV4-3; d_call: -; cdr3_aa: CASSPTRKSGANVLTF; cdr3_nt: TGCGCCAGCAGCCCCACTAGGAAATCCGGGGCCAACGTCCTGACTTTC
j_call: TRBJ1-2; clone_size: -; cdr3_length: 12; v_call: TRBV29-1; d_call: -; cdr3_aa: CSVVDQNYGYTF; cdr3_nt: TGCAGCGTTGTAGACCAGAACTATGGCTACACCTTC
j_call: TRBJ2-3; clone_size: -; cdr3_length: 19; v_call: TRBV1; d_call: -; cdr3_aa: CTSSQVVFKWLTSTDTQYF; cdr3_nt: TGCACCAGCAGCCAAGTAGTTTTCAAGTGGTTGACTAGCACAGATACGCAGTATTTT
j_call: TRBJ1-6; clone_size: -; cdr3_length: 17; v_call: TRBV28; d_call: TRBD1; cdr3_aa: CASSQPTARGANSPLHF; cdr3_nt: TGTGCCAGCAGTCAACCAACCGCCAGGGGGGCGAATTCACCCCTCCACTTT
j_call: TRBJ1-2; clone_size: -; cdr3_length: 16; v_call: TRBV7-9; d_call: -; cdr3_aa: CASTSTGELSNYGYTF; cdr3_nt: TGTGCCAGCACCTCGACTGGGGAGTTGTCTAACTATGGCTACACCTTC
j_call: TRBJ2-2; clone_size: -; cdr3_length: 18; v_call: TRBV19; d_call: TRBD1; cdr3_aa: CASSIHGAGQGNTGELFF; cdr3_nt: TGTGCCAGTAGTATACATGGAGCAGGACAGGGGAACACCGGGGAGCTGTTTTTT
j_call: TRBJ2-7; clone_size: -; cdr3_length: 13; v_call: TRBV5-4; d_call: -; cdr3_aa: CASSPDSSYEQYF; cdr3_nt: TGTGCCAGCAGCCCGGACAGCTCCTACGAGCAGTACTTC
j_call: TRBJ1-3; clone_size: -; cdr3_length: 14; v_call: TRBV4-3; d_call: -; cdr3_aa: CASSPTDSGNTIYF; cdr3_nt: TGCGCCAGCAGCCCGACAGATTCTGGAAACACCATATATTTT
j_call: TRBJ1-4; clone_size: -; cdr3_length: 20; v_call: TRBV13; d_call: TRBD1; cdr3_aa: CASSLIGGHFTGAPDEKLFF; cdr3_nt: TGTGCCAGCAGCTTAATTGGGGGTCACTTTACAGGGGCGCCGGATGAAAAACTGTTTTTT
j_call: TRBJ2-7; clone_size: once; cdr3_length: 14; v_call: TRBV10-3; d_call: TRBD2; cdr3_aa: CAISELAGEGEQYF; cdr3_nt: TGTGCCATCAGTGAGCTGGCGGGAGAAGGGGAGCAGTACTTC
j_call: TRBJ1-1; clone_size: -; cdr3_length: 16; v_call: TRBV4-2; d_call: -; cdr3_aa: CASSQDFGGAETEAFF; cdr3_nt: TGTGCCAGCAGCCAAGATTTTGGGGGGGCAGAGACTGAAGCTTTCTTT
j_call: TRBJ2-5; clone_size: -; cdr3_length: 15; v_call: TRBV12-5; d_call: TRBD2; cdr3_aa: CASGFQAGGIKTQYF; cdr3_nt: TGTGCTAGTGGTTTCCAAGCGGGGGGGATAAAGACCCAGTACTTC
j_call: TRBJ1-3; clone_size: -; cdr3_length: 14; v_call: TRBV28; d_call: -; cdr3_aa: CASSLGNPGNTIYF; cdr3_nt: TGTGCCAGCAGCTTAGGCAATCCTGGAAACACCATATATTTT
j_call: TRBJ1-1; clone_size: -; cdr3_length: 14; v_call: TRBV28; d_call: -; cdr3_aa: CASSFGHGGTEAFF; cdr3_nt: TGTGCCAGCAGCTTTGGACACGGGGGCACTGAAGCTTTCTTT
j_call: TRBJ1-5; clone_size: -; cdr3_length: 12; v_call: TRBV28; d_call: -; cdr3_aa: CASSLAGQPQHF; cdr3_nt: TGTGCCAGCAGTTTAGCGGGTCAGCCCCAGCATTTT
j_call: TRBJ2-7; clone_size: -; cdr3_length: 13; v_call: TRBV6-6; d_call: -; cdr3_aa: CASSSWPPGEQYF; cdr3_nt: TGTGCCAGCAGTTCGTGGCCCCCAGGGGAGCAGTACTTC
j_call: TRBJ1-4; clone_size: once; cdr3_length: 14; v_call: TRBV28; d_call: TRBD1; cdr3_aa: CASSSTGGAEKLFF; cdr3_nt: TGTGCCAGCAGTTCGACAGGGGGTGCGGAAAAACTGTTTTTT
j_call: TRBJ2-2; clone_size: -; cdr3_length: 14; v_call: TRBV6-1; d_call: TRBD2; cdr3_aa: CASRTRGDTGELFF; cdr3_nt: TGTGCCAGCAGAACGCGGGGGGACACCGGGGAGCTGTTTTTT
j_call: TRBJ2-3; clone_size: -; cdr3_length: 17; v_call: TRBV28; d_call: TRBD2; cdr3_aa: CASSQEREGRSADTQYF; cdr3_nt: TGTGCCAGCAGCCAAGAGCGGGAGGGCCGAAGTGCAGATACGCAGTATTTT
j_call: TRBJ1-1; clone_size: -; cdr3_length: 16; v_call: TRBV11-2; d_call: -; cdr3_aa: CASSQRRPGLNTEAFF; cdr3_nt: TGTGCCAGCAGCCAGAGACGCCCGGGATTGAACACTGAAGCTTTCTTT
j_call: TRBJ2-1; clone_size: -; cdr3_length: 17; v_call: TRBV7-2; d_call: -; cdr3_aa: CASSLAGGPTAGDEQFF; cdr3_nt: TGTGCCAGCAGCTTAGCGGGGGGGCCCACCGCGGGCGATGAGCAGTTCTTC
j_call: TRBJ1-1; clone_size: -; cdr3_length: 15; v_call: TRBV27; d_call: TRBD1; cdr3_aa: CASSLTGGAWTEAFF; cdr3_nt: TGTGCCAGCAGTCTGACAGGGGGCGCTTGGACTGAAGCTTTCTTT
j_call: TRBJ2-7; clone_size: -; cdr3_length: 14; v_call: TRBV6-5; d_call: TRBD1; cdr3_aa: CASRWDRGSYEQYF; cdr3_nt: TGTGCCAGCCGCTGGGACAGGGGATCTTACGAGCAGTACTTC
j_call: TRBJ2-7; clone_size: -; cdr3_length: 15; v_call: TRBV4-3; d_call: -; cdr3_aa: CASSQGTAETYEQYF; cdr3_nt: TGCGCCAGCAGCCAAGGAACAGCAGAAACCTACGAGCAGTACTTC
j_call: TRBJ1-5; clone_size: -; cdr3_length: 14; v_call: TRBV18; d_call: -; cdr3_aa: CASSPDSAYQPQHF; cdr3_nt: TGTGCCAGCTCCCCGGACAGTGCCTATCAGCCCCAGCATTTT